The rows below give T cell receptor beta chains drawn from one sample of a study of T cell repertoires in cytomegalovirus infection. TCRdb fed the reads into MiXCR, producing one record per CDR3 protein. The data hold approximately 240,000 distinct CDR3 sequences, with 9% to 15% observed a single time. Input material: PBMCs. These receptors were collected from a human donor in good health (CMV status not recorded). Some clones in this sample may be carry-over from other donors' samples. The CDR3 runs from the conserved cysteine through the conserved F or W. The D gene is left open where the match is weak. A row's size may be missing; if present it is once, few, many or a size class.

D gene: TRBD1
J gene: TRBJ2-2
V gene: TRBV6-1
clone size: .
CDR3 DNA: TGTGCCAGCATCAGGACAGGGTCCACCGGGGAGCTGTTTTTT
CDR3 protein: CASIRTGSTGELFF

D gene: .
J gene: TRBJ1-1
V gene: TRBV19
clone size: many
CDR3 DNA: TGTGCCAGTACGGTCAGCGTGAACACTGAAGCTTTCTTT
CDR3 protein: CASTVSVNTEAFF

D gene: .
J gene: TRBJ2-5
V gene: TRBV6-8
clone size: few
CDR3 DNA: TGTGCCAGCAGCCGAGACGGGGGAGCTGAGACCCAGTACTTC
CDR3 protein: CASSRDGGAETQYF

D gene: TRBD2
J gene: TRBJ2-1
V gene: TRBV7-9
clone size: few
CDR3 DNA: TGTGCCAGCTCGGGACTAAACAATGAGCAGTTCTTC
CDR3 protein: CASSGLNNEQFF

D gene: TRBD2
J gene: TRBJ2-1
V gene: TRBV5-1
clone size: few
CDR3 DNA: TGCGCCAGCAGCTTGGCCCGACTAGCGGGTTATGAGCAGTTCTTC
CDR3 protein: CASSLARLAGYEQFF

D gene: .
J gene: TRBJ2-2
V gene: TRBV4-3
clone size: few
CDR3 DNA: TGCGCCAGCAGCCAACAGACAGGGAACACCGGGGAGCTGTTTTTT
CDR3 protein: CASSQQTGNTGELFF

D gene: .
J gene: TRBJ1-6
V gene: TRBV2
clone size: .
CDR3 DNA: TGTGCCAGCAGTGAAGCCGGGGGGAATTCACCCCTCCACTTT
CDR3 protein: CASSEAGGNSPLHF

D gene: .
J gene: TRBJ1-1
V gene: TRBV27
clone size: many
CDR3 DNA: TGTGCCAGCAGTTTGGGGTCGGCAGCGAATGAAGCTTTCTTT
CDR3 protein: CASSLGSAANEAFF

D gene: .
J gene: TRBJ2-3
V gene: TRBV2
clone size: .
CDR3 DNA: TGTGCCAGCAGTGGAGCAGACCGTCCAGATACGCAGTATTTT
CDR3 protein: CASSGADRPDTQYF

D gene: .
J gene: TRBJ2-2
V gene: TRBV29-1
clone size: .
CDR3 DNA: TGCAGCGTTGGCTGGAACACCGGGGAGCTGTTTTTT
CDR3 protein: CSVGWNTGELFF